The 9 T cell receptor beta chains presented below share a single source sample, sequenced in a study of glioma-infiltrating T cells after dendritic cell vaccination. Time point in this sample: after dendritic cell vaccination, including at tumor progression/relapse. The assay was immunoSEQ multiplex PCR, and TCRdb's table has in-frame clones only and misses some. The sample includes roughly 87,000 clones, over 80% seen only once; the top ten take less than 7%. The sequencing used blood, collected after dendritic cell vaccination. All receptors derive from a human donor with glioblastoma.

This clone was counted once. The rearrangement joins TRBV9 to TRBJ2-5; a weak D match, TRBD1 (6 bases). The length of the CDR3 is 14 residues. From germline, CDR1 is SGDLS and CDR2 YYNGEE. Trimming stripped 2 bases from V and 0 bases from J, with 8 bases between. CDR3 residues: CASSVAGDQETQYF. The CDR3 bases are TGTGCCAGCAGCGTGGCAGGGGACCAAGAGACCCAGTACTTC.

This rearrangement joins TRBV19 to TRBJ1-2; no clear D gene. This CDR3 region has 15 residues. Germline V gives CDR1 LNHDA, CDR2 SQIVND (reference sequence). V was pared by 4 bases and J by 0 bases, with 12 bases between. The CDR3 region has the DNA TGTGCCAGTAGTACTACCGTGCCTTCTAACTATGGCTACACCTTC. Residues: CASSTTVPSNYGYTF.

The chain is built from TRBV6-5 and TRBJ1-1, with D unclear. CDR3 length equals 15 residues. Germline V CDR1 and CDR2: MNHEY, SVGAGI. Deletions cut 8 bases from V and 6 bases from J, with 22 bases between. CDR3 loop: CASHHRPSGVSEAFF. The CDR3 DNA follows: TGTGCCAGCCACCACCGTCCCTCCGGGGTTTCTGAAGCTTTCTTT.

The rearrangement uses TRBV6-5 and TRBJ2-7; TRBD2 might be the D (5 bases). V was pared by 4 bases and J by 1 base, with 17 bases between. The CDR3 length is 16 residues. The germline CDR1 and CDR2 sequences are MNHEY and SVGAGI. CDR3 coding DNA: TGTGCCAGCAGTTTCGCCGGGGTAGGAGTATCCTACGAGCAGTACTTC. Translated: CASSFAGVGVSYEQYF.

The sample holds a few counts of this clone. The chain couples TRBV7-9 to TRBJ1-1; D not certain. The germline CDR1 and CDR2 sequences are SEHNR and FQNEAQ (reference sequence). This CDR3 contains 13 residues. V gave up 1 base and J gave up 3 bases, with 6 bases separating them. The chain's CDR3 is CASSLVSDTEAFF. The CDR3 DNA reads TGTGCCAGCAGCTTAGTTTCCGACACTGAAGCTTTCTTT.

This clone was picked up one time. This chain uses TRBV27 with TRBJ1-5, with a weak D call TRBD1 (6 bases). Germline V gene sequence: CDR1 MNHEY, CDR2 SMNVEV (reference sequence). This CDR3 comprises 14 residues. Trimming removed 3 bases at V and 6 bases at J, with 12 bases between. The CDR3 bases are TGTGCCAGCAGTTTCTCAGGGGAAGGTCAGCCCCAGCATTTT. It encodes CASSFSGEGQPQHF.

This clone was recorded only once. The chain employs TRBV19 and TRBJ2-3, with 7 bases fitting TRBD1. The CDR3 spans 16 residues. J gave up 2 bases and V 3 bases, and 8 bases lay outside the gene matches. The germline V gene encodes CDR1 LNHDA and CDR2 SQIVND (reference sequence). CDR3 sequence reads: CASSMVEGAVTDTQYF. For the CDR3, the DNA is TGTGCCAGTAGTATGGTAGAGGGGGCCGTCACAGATACGCAGTATTTT.

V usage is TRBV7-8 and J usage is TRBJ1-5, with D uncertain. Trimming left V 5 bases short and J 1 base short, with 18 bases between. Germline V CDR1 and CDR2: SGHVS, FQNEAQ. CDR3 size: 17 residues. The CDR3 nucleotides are TGTGCCAGCAGCACTAGCTGGGAGATCGGGAGCAATCAGCCCCAGCATTTT. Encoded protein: CASSTSWEIGSNQPQHF.

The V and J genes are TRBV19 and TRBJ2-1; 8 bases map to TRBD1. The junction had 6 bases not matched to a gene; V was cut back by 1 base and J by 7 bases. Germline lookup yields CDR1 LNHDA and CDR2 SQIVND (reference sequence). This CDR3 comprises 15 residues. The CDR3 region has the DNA TGTGCCAGTAGTATAGTGGCAGGGGGCTTGAATGAGCAGTTCTTC. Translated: CASSIVAGGLNEQFF. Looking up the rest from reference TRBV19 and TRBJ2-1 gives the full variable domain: DGGITQSPKYLFRKEGQNVTLSCEQNLNHDAMYWYRQDPGQGLRLIYYSQIVNDFQKGDIAEGYSVSREKKESFPLTVTSAQKNPTAFYLCASSIVAGGLNEQFFGPGTRLTVL.